This T cell receptor (beta chain) was recovered during a study of blood T cell repertoires in COVID-19. Study-wide context: Spain, Italy and the United States supplied samples that represented acute and convalescent COVID-19.

Assay: immunoSEQ multiplex PCR; the TCRdb copy retains only in-frame clones and omits some. The sample consists of roughly 200,000 clones, about 80% of them appearing once. With 5 bases removed from V and 0 bases from J, the gap between germline ends came to 14 bases. Germline-derived CDR1 and CDR2 are LNHDA and SQIVND (reference sequence). There are 17 residues in the CDR3. Sequencing was carried out using peripheral blood. The clonotype comes from a man aged 55 to 70 with acute or convalescent COVID-19. V is TRBV19 and J is TRBJ2-6; D unclear. The CDR3 DNA follows: TGTGCCAGTAGTCCGGAGACGTCGAGCTCTGGGGCCAACGTCCTGACTTTC. It translates to CASSPETSSSGANVLTF.